The clone carrying this T cell receptor (beta chain) was found a few times. The target antigen is unknown. The data originate from a study of shared clonotypes between healthy human individuals. Study context: Researchers assigned three CD4 naive, three CD4 memory, two CD8 naive and one CD8 memory plate to each donor. General study points: The study found lower generation probabilities in non-shared clonotypes than in those shared by all four donors. Large depth notwithstanding, sorted-subset sequencing proved incomplete by rarefaction.

V was shortened by 3 bases and J by 1 base, with 10 bases between the two germline ends. Germline CDR1 LNHDA, CDR2 SQIVND (reference sequence). This CDR3 is built from 15 residues. Assay: immunoSEQ multiplex PCR; the TCRdb copy retains only in-frame clones and omits some. The sample consists of approximately 2.1 million clones, more than 80% of them appearing once. The sequencing input was naive CD4+ T cells from PBMCs. Noted subset: CD45RA+ positively selected. The receptor was derived from a man aged 18 to 30 in good health. Some clones in this sample may be carry-over from other donors' samples. The chain joins TRBV19 to TRBJ1-5; TRBD1 might be the D (6 bases). The CDR3 protein is CASSIPRGSNQPQHF. In DNA, the CDR3 is TGTGCCAGTAGTATCCCCAGGGGAAGCAATCAGCCCCAGCATTTT. The entire variable domain, with the rest obtained from reference TRBV19 and TRBJ1-5, is as follows: DGGITQSPKYLFRKEGQNVTLSCEQNLNHDAMYWYRQDPGQGLRLIYYSQIVNDFQKGDIAEGYSVSREKKESFPLTVTSAQKNPTAFYLCASSIPRGSNQPQHFGDGTRLSIL.